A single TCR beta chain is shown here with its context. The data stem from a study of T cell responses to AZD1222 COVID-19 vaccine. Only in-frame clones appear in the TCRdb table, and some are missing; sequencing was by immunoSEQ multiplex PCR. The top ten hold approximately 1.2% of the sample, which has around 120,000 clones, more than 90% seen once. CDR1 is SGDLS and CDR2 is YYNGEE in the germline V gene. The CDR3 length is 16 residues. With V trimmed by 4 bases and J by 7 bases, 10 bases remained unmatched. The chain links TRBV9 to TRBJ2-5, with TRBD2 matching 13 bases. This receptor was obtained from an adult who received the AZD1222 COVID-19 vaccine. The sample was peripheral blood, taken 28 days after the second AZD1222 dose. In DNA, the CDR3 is TGTGCCAGCAGCTCACGGGGACTAGCGGGGTTGGGGACCCAGTACTTC. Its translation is CASSSRGLAGLGTQYF.